This entry features one T cell receptor beta chain sequence. Its antigen is currently unknown. The sample belongs to a study of cytomegalovirus exposure and HLA in healthy donors. Vbeta (60) and Jbeta (13) primers were used in the PCR. The method was immunoSEQ multiplex PCR; TCRdb's version includes in-frame clones alone and lacks a portion of them. Altogether some 150,000 clones are present, roughly 68% being singletons, with the ten largest covering almost 4.5%. The study, taken as a whole, reports: One cluster of highly shared sequence variants probably arose as a sequencing artifact. An Asian-associated ancestry cluster reportedly showed fewer N-insertions than the approximately 600-donor mean in a later analysis.

Sequencing was done on a sample of PBMCs. This TCR was sampled from a man aged 60-69 years in good health and CMV-seronegative.

CDR3 region: CASSLLGVTNEKLFF. CDR3 nucleotides: TGTGCCAGCAGCTTGCTCGGGGTAACTAATGAAAAACTGTTTTTT. The chain employs TRBV5-4 and TRBJ1-4; no clear D gene. Germline-derived CDR1 and CDR2 are SGHNT and YYREEE (reference sequence). V was clipped by 1 base and J by 1 base, with 8 bases between them. The CDR3 spans 15 residues.